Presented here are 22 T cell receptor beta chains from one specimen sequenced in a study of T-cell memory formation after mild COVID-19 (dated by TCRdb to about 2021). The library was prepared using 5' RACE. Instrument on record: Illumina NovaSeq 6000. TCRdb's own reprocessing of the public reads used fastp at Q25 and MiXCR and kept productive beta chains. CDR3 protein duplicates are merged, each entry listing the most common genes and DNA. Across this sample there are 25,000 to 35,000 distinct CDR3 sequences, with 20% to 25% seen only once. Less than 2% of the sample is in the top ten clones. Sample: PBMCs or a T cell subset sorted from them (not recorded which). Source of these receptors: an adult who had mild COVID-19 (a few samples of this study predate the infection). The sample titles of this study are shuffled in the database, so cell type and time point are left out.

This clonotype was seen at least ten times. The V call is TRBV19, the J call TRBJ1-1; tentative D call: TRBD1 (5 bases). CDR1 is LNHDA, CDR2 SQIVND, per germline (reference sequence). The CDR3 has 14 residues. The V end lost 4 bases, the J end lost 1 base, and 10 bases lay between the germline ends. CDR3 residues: CASSTSGTNTEAFF. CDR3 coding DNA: TGTGCCAGTAGTACGTCGGGGACGAACACTGAAGCTTTCTTT.

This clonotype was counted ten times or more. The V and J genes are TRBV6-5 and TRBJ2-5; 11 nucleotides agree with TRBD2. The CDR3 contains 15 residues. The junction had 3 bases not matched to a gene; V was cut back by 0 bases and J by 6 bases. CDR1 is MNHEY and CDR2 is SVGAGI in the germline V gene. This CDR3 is CASSYSPSGRQTQYF. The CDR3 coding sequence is TGTGCCAGCAGTTACTCTCCTAGCGGGAGGCAGACCCAGTACTTC.

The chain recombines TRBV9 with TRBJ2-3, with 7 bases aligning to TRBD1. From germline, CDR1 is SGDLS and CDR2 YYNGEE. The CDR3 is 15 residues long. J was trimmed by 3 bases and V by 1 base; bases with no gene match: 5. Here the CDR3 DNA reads TGTGCCAGCAGCGTACAGGGGGTATCAACAGATACGCAGTATTTT. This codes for CASSVQGVSTDTQYF.

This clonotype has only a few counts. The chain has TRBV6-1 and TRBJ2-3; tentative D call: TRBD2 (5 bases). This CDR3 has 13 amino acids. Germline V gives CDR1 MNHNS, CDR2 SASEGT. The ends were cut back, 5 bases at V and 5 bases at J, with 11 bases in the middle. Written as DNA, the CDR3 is TGTGCCAGCAGTAGAGGACGGGAAGATACGCAGTATTTT. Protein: CASSRGREDTQYF.

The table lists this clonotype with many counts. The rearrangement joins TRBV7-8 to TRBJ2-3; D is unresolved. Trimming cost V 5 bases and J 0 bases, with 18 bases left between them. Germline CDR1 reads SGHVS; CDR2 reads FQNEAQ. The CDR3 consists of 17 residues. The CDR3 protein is CASSGPLTATSTDTQYF. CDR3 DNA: TGTGCCAGCAGCGGGCCCTTGACGGCGACTAGCACAGATACGCAGTATTTT.

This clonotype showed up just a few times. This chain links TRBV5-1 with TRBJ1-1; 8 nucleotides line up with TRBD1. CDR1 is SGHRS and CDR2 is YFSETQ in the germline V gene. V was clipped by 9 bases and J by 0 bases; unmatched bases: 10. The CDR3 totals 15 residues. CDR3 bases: TGCGCCACACAGACAGGGGACGGGTTGAACACTGAAGCTTTCTTT. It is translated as CATQTGDGLNTEAFF.

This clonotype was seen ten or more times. The DNA of the CDR3 is TGTGCCAGCAGCCATGGACAGGGGTTTATTCCCCGCTACGAGCAGTACTTC. It specifies CASSHGQGFIPRYEQYF. The chain is built from TRBV14 and TRBJ2-7, with 9 bases aligning to TRBD1. V lost 3 bases, J lost 3 bases, and 12 bases stayed unmatched. The CDR3 totals 17 residues. Germline V gene data show CDR1 as SGHDN and CDR2 as FVKESK. Complete variable domain (other parts from reference TRBV14 and TRBJ2-7): EAGVTQFPSHSVIEKGQTVTLRCDPISGHDNLYWYRRVMGKEIKFLLHFVKESKQDESGMPNNRFLAERTGGTYSTLKVQPAELEDSGVYFCASSHGQGFIPRYEQYFGPGTRLTVT.

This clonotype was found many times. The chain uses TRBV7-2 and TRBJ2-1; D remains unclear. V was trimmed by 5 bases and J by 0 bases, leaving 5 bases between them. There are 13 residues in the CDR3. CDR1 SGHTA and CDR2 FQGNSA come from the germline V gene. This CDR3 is CASSLSSYNEQFF. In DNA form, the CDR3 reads TGTGCCAGCAGCCTCAGCTCCTACAATGAGCAGTTCTTC. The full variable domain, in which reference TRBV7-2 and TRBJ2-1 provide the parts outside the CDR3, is GAGVSQSPSNKVTEKGKDVELRCDPISGHTALYWYRQSLGQGLEFLIYFQGNSAPDKSGLPSDRFSAERTGGSVSTLTIQRTQQEDSAVYLCASSLSSYNEQFFGPGTRLTVL.

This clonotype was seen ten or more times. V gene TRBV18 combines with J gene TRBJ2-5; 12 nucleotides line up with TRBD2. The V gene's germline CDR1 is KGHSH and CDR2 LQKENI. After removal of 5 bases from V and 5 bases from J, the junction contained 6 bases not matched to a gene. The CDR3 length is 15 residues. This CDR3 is CASSAGLAGTETQYF. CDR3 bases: TGTGCCAGCTCAGCCGGACTAGCGGGAACGGAGACCCAGTACTTC.

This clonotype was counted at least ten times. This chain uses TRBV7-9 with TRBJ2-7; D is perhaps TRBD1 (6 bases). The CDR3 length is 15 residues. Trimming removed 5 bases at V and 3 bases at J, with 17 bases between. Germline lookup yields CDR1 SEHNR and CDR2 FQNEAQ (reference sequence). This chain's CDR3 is CASSTRPTGVYEQYF. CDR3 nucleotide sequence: TGTGCCAGCAGCACAAGACCGACAGGAGTCTACGAGCAGTACTTC.

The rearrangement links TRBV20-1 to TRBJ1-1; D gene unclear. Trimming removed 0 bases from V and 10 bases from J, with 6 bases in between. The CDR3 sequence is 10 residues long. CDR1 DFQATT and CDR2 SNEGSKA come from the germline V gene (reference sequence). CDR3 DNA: TGCAGTGCTAGAGACCACGCAGCTTTCTTT. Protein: CSARDHAAFF.

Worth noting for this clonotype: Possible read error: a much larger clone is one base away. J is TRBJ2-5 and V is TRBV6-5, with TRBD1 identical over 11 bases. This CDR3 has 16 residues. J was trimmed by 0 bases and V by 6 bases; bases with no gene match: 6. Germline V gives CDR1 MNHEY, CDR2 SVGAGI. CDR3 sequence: CASRRGQGAHQETQYF. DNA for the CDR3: TGTGCCAGCAGACGCGGACAGGGGGCACACCAAGAGACCCAGTACTTC.

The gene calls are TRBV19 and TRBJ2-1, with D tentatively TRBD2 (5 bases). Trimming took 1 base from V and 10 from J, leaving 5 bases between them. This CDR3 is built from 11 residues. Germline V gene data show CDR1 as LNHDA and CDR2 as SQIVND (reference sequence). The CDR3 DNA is TGTGCCAGTAGTATAGGACTAGAGCAGTTCTTC. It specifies CASSIGLEQFF.

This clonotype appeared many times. CDR3 amino acids: CASSSGTGPYEQYF. Written as DNA, the CDR3 is TGTGCCAGCAGTTCTGGGACAGGGCCCTACGAGCAGTACTTC. V and J are TRBV6-5 and TRBJ2-7; 9 nucleotides agree with TRBD1. V lost 4 bases to trimming and J lost 2 bases; unmatched junction nucleotides: 3. The CDR3 runs to 14 residues. Germline V gene lookup returns CDR1 MNHEY and CDR2 SVGAGI.

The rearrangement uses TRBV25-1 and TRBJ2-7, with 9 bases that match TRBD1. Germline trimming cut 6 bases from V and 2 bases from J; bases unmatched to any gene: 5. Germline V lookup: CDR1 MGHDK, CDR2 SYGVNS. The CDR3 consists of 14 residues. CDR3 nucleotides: TGTGCCAGCAGCCGGACAGGGGCCCCCTACGAGCAGTACTTC. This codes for CASSRTGAPYEQYF.

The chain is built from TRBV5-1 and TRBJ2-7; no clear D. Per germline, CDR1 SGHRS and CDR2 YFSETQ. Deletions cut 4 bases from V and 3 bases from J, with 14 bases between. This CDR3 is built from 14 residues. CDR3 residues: CASSDPDGYYEQYF. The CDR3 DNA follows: TGCGCCAGCAGCGATCCGGACGGATACTACGAGCAGTACTTC.

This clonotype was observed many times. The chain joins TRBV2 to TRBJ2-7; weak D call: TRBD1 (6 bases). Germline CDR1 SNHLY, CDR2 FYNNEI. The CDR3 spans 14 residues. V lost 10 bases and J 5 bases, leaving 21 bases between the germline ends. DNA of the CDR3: TGTGCCACCCGGTTGACAGGTTCCTCGGACGAGCAGTACTTC. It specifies CATRLTGSSDEQYF.

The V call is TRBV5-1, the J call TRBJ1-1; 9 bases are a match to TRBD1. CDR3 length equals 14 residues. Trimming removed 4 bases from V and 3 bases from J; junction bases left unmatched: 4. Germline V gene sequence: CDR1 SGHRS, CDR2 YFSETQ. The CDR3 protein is CASSGTGLDTEAFF. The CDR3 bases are TGCGCCAGCAGCGGGACAGGGTTGGACACTGAAGCTTTCTTT.

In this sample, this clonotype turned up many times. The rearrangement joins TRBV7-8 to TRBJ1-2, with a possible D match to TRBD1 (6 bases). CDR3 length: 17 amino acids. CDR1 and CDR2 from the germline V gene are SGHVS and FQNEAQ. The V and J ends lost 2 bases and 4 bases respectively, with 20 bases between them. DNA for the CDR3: TGTGCCAGCAGCTTATGGTCGCTCCGGGGGCGCGGCTATGGCTACACCTTC. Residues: CASSLWSLRGRGYGYTF.

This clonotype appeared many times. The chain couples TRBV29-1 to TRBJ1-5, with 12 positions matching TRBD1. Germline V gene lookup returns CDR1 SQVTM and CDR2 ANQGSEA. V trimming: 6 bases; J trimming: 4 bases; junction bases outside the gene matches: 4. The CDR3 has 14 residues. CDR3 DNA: TGCAGCGTCTCGGGACAGGGGGCGAATCAGCCCCAGCATTTT. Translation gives CSVSGQGANQPQHF.

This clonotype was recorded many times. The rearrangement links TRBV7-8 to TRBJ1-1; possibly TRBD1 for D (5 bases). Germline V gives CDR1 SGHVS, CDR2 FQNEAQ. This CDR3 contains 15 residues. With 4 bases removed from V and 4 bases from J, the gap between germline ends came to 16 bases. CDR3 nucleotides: TGTGCCAGCAGCTATCGACAGTCTATCGGCACTGAAGCTTTCTTT. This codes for CASSYRQSIGTEAFF.

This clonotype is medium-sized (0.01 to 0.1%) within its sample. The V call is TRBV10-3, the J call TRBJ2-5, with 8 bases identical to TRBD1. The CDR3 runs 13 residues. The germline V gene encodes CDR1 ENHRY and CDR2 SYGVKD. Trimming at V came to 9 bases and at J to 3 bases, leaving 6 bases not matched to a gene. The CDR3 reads CAIGQGPEETQYF. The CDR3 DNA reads TGTGCCATTGGACAGGGACCAGAAGAGACCCAGTACTTC.